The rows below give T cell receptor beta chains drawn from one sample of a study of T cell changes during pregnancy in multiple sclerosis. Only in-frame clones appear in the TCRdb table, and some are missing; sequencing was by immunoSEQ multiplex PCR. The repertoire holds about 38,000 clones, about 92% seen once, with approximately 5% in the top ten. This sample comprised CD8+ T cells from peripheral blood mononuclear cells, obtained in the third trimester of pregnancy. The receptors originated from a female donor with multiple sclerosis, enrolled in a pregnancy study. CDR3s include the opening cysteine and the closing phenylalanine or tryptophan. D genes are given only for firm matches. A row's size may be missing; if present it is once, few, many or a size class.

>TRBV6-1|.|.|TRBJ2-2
CASSEESLAGFTGELFF
TGTGCCAGCAGTGAAGAGTCGCTGGCGGGGTTCACCGGGGAGCTGTTTTTT
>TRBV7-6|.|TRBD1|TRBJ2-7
CASSLASRTGNYEQYF
TGTGCCAGCAGCTTAGCGTCGAGGACAGGCAACTACGAGCAGTACTTC
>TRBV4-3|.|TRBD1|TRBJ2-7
CASSQGQGTYEQYF
TGCGCCAGCAGCCAAGGACAGGGGACCTACGAGCAGTACTTC
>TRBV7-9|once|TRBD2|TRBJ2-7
CASSSPPDIQGLAVYEQYF
TGTGCCAGCAGCTCCCCCCCCGATATCCAGGGACTAGCGGTCTACGAGCAGTACTTC
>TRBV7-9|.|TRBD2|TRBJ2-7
CASSPPGLADSYEQYF
TGTGCCAGCAGCCCACCGGGACTAGCGGACTCCTACGAGCAGTACTTC
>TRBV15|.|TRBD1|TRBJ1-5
CATSTGQGRSNQPQHF
TGTGCCACCAGCACCGGACAGGGCCGGAGCAATCAGCCCCAGCATTTT
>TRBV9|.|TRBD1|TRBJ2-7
CASSVGTGAYEQYF
TGTGCCAGCAGCGTAGGGACAGGGGCGTACGAGCAGTACTTC
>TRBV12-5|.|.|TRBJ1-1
CASVETGNTEAFF
TGTGCTAGTGTCGAGACGGGGAACACTGAAGCTTTCTTT
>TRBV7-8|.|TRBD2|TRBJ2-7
CASSSGGLAGVFVQYF
TGTGCCAGCAGCTCCGGGGGACTAGCGGGAGTCTTCGTGCAGTACTTC
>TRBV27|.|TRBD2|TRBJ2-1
CASSWTSGDNEQFF
TGTGCCAGCAGTTGGACTAGCGGAGACAATGAGCAGTTCTTC
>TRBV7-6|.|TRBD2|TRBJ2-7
CASSLAGGGDEQYF
TGTGCCAGCAGCCTAGCGGGAGGGGGGGACGAGCAGTACTTC
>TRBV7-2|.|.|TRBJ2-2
CASSLAGGITGELFF
TGTGCCAGCAGCTTAGCCGGAGGGATTACCGGGGAGCTGTTTTTT
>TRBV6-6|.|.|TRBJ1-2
CASSYWDTFGVDGYTF
TGTGCCAGCAGTTATTGGGACACCTTCGGGGTCGATGGCTACACCTTC
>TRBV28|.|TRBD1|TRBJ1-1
CATKMTGENTEAFF
TGTGCCACCAAGATGACAGGGGAGAACACTGAAGCTTTCTTT
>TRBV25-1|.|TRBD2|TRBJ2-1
CASSASRAGEQFF
TGTGCCAGCAGTGCATCCAGAGCGGGAGAGCAGTTCTTC
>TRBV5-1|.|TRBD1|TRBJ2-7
CASSIALAGGENEQYF
TGCGCCAGCAGCATAGCCCTTGCAGGGGGCGAGAACGAGCAGTACTTC
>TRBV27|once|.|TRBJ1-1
CASSLSGGTEAFF
TGTGCCAGCAGTTTGAGCGGGGGCACTGAAGCTTTCTTT
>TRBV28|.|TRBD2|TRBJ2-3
CASRRAGGDTQYF
TGTGCCAGCAGGCGAGCGGGAGGGGATACGCAGTATTTT
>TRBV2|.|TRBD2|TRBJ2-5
CASSEKGLAGGPRGETQYF
TGTGCCAGCAGTGAAAAGGGATTAGCGGGAGGCCCGAGGGGCGAGACCCAGTACTTC
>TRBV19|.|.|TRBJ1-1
CASSSTVNTEAFF
TGTGCCAGTAGTTCTACAGTGAACACTGAAGCTTTCTTT
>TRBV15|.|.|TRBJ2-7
CATSRRSEDPSEQYF
TGTGCCACCAGCCGCCGTTCGGAGGACCCCTCCGAGCAGTACTTC
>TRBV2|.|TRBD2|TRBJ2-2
CASTGKSNLAGVGTGELFF
TGTGCCAGCACAGGGAAGTCGAATTTAGCGGGAGTAGGCACCGGGGAGCTGTTTTTT